This is a list of T cell receptor beta chains from one sample in a study of T cell repertoires in cytomegalovirus infection. MiXCR, applied by TCRdb to the reads, yields one record per CDR3 protein. The sample yields hundreds of thousands of distinct CDR3 sequences, over 7.5% seen once. Sequencing was done on a sample of PBMCs. The receptors originated from a human donor in good health (CMV status not recorded). Some clones in this sample may be carry-over from other donors' samples. Each CDR3 is given with its conserved first and last residue. Fields, in order: V gene, J gene, D gene, clone size, CDR3 length, CDR3 protein, CDR3 DNA. The D gene is left open where the match is weak. Expanded clones are given a class, and other clones once, few, many or no size at all.

>TRBV7-2|TRBJ2-7|-|many|13
CASSRTGLYEQYF
TGTGCCAGCAGCCGAACGGGTCTCTACGAGCAGTACTTC
>TRBV29-1|TRBJ1-2|TRBD1|-|11
CSVRQGQGYTF
TGCAGCGTTAGACAGGGGCAAGGCTACACCTTC
>TRBV14|TRBJ2-1|TRBD2|-|16
CASSQVAGGPIDEQFF
TGTGCCAGCAGCCAAGTAGCGGGAGGGCCAATCGATGAGCAGTTCTTC
>TRBV7-6|TRBJ1-1|-|-|17
CASSLARVVSMWTEAFF
TGTGCCAGCAGCTTAGCCAGGGTGGTGTCGATGTGGACTGAAGCTTTCTTT
>TRBV12-3/TRBV12-4|TRBJ1-4|-|few|14
CASSSGTTNEKLFF
TGTGCCAGCAGCAGCGGAACAACTAATGAAAAACTGTTTTTT
>TRBV24-1|TRBJ2-3|-|few|15
CATSDFGTSTDTQYF
TGTGCCACCAGTGATTTTGGAACTAGCACAGATACGCAGTATTTT
>TRBV7-3|TRBJ1-3|TRBD1|many|18
CASSYKGRDRGPGNTIYF
TGTGCCAGCAGCTACAAAGGCCGGGACAGGGGGCCCGGAAACACCATATATTTT
>TRBV28|TRBJ2-1|TRBD2|many|19
CASNAAWGGRALSYNEQFF
TGTGCCAGCAACGCCGCCTGGGGCGGGAGGGCGCTCAGTTACAATGAGCAGTTCTTC
>TRBV20-1|TRBJ2-5|TRBD2|many|13
CSGGREGLETQYF
TGCAGTGGAGGCCGGGAGGGCCTAGAGACCCAGTACTTC
>TRBV7-2|TRBJ2-1|-|many|15
CASSLVTDTGHEQFF
TGTGCCAGCAGCTTAGTTACGGACACGGGCCATGAGCAGTTCTTC
>TRBV7-2|TRBJ1-5|TRBD1|many|14
CASSSGQGNQPQHF
TGTGCCAGCAGTTCCGGACAGGGGAATCAGCCCCAGCATTTT
>TRBV24-1|TRBJ1-2|-|-|14
CATSDFSREYGYTF
TGTGCCACCAGTGATTTTTCCAGGGAGTATGGCTACACCTTC
>TRBV12-3/TRBV12-4|TRBJ1-2|TRBD1|-|13
CAARQGATYGYTF
TGTGCCGCGAGACAGGGGGCCACCTATGGCTACACCTTC
>TRBV29-1|TRBJ2-1|TRBD1|many|13
CSVNDREYNEQFF
TGCAGCGTGAATGACAGGGAATACAATGAGCAGTTCTTC
>TRBV9|TRBJ2-7|TRBD2|few|15
CASSTRGGDYYEQYF
TGTGCCAGCAGCACTCGGGGGGGGGATTACTACGAGCAGTACTTC
>TRBV6-5|TRBJ2-2|-|few|13
CASSWRFGGELFF
TGTGCCAGCAGTTGGAGGTTTGGCGGGGAGCTGTTTTTT
>TRBV2|TRBJ1-1|-|-|12
CASIPSNTEAFF
TGTGCCAGCATTCCATCCAACACTGAAGCTTTCTTT
>TRBV20-1|TRBJ2-1|TRBD2|few|15
CSARGTSGSYNEQFF
TGCAGTGCTAGAGGGACTAGCGGATCCTACAATGAGCAGTTCTTC
>TRBV20-1|TRBJ1-5|-|-|17
CSARGGRVVGSNQPQHF
TGCAGTGCTAGAGGGGGCAGGGTAGTGGGTAGCAATCAGCCCCAGCATTTT
>TRBV7-2|TRBJ1-3|-|many|16
CASSLEGRAFGNTIYF
TGTGCCAGCAGCTTAGAAGGTCGAGCTTTTGGAAACACCATATATTTT
>TRBV4-3|TRBJ1-2|-|-|18
CASSQTQGGSTANYGYTF
TGCGCCAGCAGCCAGACACAGGGAGGATCTACAGCTAACTATGGCTACACCTTC
>TRBV28|TRBJ1-1|-|few|12
CASSLRGLKAFF
TGTGCCAGCAGTTTAAGGGGTCTCAAAGCTTTCTTT
>TRBV18|TRBJ2-5|TRBD2|many|18
CASSPPGLAGLTGETQYF
TGTGCCAGCTCACCACCGGGACTAGCGGGACTAACCGGAGAGACCCAGTACTTC
>TRBV9|TRBJ1-2|-|few|13
CASSTGRGRGYTF
TGTGCCAGCAGTACCGGAAGGGGTAGGGGCTACACCTTC
>TRBV15|TRBJ2-7|TRBD2|-|16
CATSRDFLAGVYEQYF
TGTGCCACCAGCAGAGATTTCCTAGCGGGAGTCTACGAGCAGTACTTC
>TRBV28|TRBJ1-2|-|few|13
CASRTTGYYGYTF
TGTGCCAGCAGGACGACAGGTTACTATGGCTACACCTTC
>TRBV4-3|TRBJ2-3|TRBD2|few|15
CASSQAGGGTDTQYF
TGCGCCAGCAGCCAAGCGGGAGGAGGCACAGATACGCAGTATTTT
>TRBV28|TRBJ1-1|-|few|14
CASSQQVMNTEAFF
TGTGCCAGCAGCCAACAGGTTATGAACACTGAAGCTTTCTTT
>TRBV6-2/TRBV6-3|TRBJ2-7|-|many|12
CASGVQTYEQYF
TGTGCCAGCGGGGTACAGACCTACGAGCAGTACTTC
>TRBV5-1|TRBJ2-6|-|-|17
CASSLAQGSSGANVLTF
TGCGCCAGCAGCTTGGCGCAGGGGAGCTCTGGGGCCAACGTCCTGACTTTC
>TRBV7-6|TRBJ2-1|TRBD2|many|19
CASSPKGLASPSIYNEQFF
TGTGCCAGCAGCCCCAAGGGACTAGCGTCGCCTTCAATATACAATGAGCAGTTCTTC
>TRBV4-3|TRBJ1-5|-|many|15
CASSQVFSSDQPQHF
TGCGCCAGCAGCCAAGTATTTTCCTCGGATCAGCCCCAGCATTTT
>TRBV7-3|TRBJ1-3|-|few|14
CASSPTVSGNTIYF
TGTGCCAGCAGCCCAACAGTCAGTGGAAACACCATATATTTT